The 7 T cell receptor beta chains in this list originate from one sample, sequenced in a study of STAT5B mutations in CD4+ large granular lymphocyte leukemia. This table comes from immunoSEQ multiplex PCR, and its TCRdb copy is limited to in-frame clones, with some not included. Altogether 25,000 to 35,000 clones are present, approximately 91% being singletons, with the ten largest covering 0.41%. The sequenced material came from CD4+ T cells from blood buffy coats. The source is a human donor in good health.

The chain recombines TRBV5-1 with TRBJ1-2, with 10 positions matching TRBD1. CDR1 SGHRS and CDR2 YFSETQ come from the germline V gene. The CDR3 extends over 14 amino acids. J gave up 7 bases and V 4 bases, and 7 bases lay outside the gene matches. The CDR3 nucleotides are TGCGCCAGCAGCCTGACCGGGACAGGGGTTGGCTACACCTTC. Translating it yields CASSLTGTGVGYTF.

This sequence joins TRBV4-1 and TRBJ2-7; 8 nucleotides align to TRBD2. CDR1 and CDR2 from the germline V gene are MGHRA and YSYEKL. CDR3 length: 17 amino acids. The V segment lost 0 bases and the J segment 4 bases; nucleotides outside the gene matches: 11. The CDR3 coding sequence is TGCGCCAGCAGCCAAGAAGACCCTCGGGCGGGAGGTTACGAGCAGTACTTC. It is translated as CASSQEDPRAGGYEQYF.

This clone was counted once. This sequence joins TRBV7-9 and TRBJ2-1; D is unclear. Trimming removed 4 bases at V and 6 bases at J, with 19 bases between. The CDR3 is made up of 16 amino acids. CDR1 is SEHNR, CDR2 FQNEAQ, per germline (reference sequence). As DNA, the CDR3 is TGTGCCAGCAGCTCCTGGTCCGCTTTCGGTTCCAATGAGCAGTTCTTC. It codes for CASSSWSAFGSNEQFF. The full variable domain, in which reference TRBV7-9 and TRBJ2-1 provide the parts outside the CDR3, is DTGVSQNPRHKITKRGQNVTFRCDPISEHNRLYWYRQTLGQGPEFLTYFQNEAQLEKSRLLSDRFSAERPKGSFSTLEIQRTEQGDSAMYLCASSSWSAFGSNEQFFGPGTRLTVL.

This chain joins TRBV6-6 and TRBJ2-5, with unresolved D. The CDR3 extends over 14 amino acids. Between the trimmed V and J ends, which lost 0 bases and 5 bases, there was a span of 10 bases. Per the germline V gene, CDR1 is MNHNY and CDR2 is SVGAGI (reference sequence). CDR3 coding DNA: TGTGCCAGCAGTTACTCAGGCGGTCGGGAGACCCAGTACTTC. Translating gives CASSYSGGRETQYF.

The genes are TRBV19 and TRBJ2-7; D is possibly TRBD1 (6 bases). The germline V and J ends were trimmed by 5 bases and 3 bases, with 17 bases remaining between them. This CDR3 has 15 residues. Germline V gene lookup returns CDR1 LNHDA and CDR2 SQIVND (reference sequence). CDR3 amino acids: CASSPHRVAYYEQYF. The CDR3 bases are TGTGCCAGTAGTCCTCACAGGGTAGCTTACTACGAGCAGTACTTC.

This chain joins TRBV7-8 and TRBJ2-7, with no clear D. In germline, CDR1 is SGHVS, CDR2 FQNEAQ. The CDR3 consists of 16 residues. V lost 3 bases and J lost 2, with 17 bases in between. CDR3 protein: CASSLWRPPRTYEQYF. DNA of the CDR3: TGTGCCAGCAGCTTGTGGCGACCCCCTCGCACCTACGAGCAGTACTTC.

This chain links TRBV5-1 with TRBJ1-1; 10 nucleotides match TRBD1. The germline V gene encodes CDR1 SGHRS and CDR2 YFSETQ. V dropped 0 bases and J dropped 7; count of bases not matched to a gene: 6. This CDR3 has 15 residues. In DNA form, the CDR3 reads TGCGCCAGCAGCTTGGTTGGGACAGGGGCGATTGAAGCTTTCTTT. This codes for CASSLVGTGAIEAFF.